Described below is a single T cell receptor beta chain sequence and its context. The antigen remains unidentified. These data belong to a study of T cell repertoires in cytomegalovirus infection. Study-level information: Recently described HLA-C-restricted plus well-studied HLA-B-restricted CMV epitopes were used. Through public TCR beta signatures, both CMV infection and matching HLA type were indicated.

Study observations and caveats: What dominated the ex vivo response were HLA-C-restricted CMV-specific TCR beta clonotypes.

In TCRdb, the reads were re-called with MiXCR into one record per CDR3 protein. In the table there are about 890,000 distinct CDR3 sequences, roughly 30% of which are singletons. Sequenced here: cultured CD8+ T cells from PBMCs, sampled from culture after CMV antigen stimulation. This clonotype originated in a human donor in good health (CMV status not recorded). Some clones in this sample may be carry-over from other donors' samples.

The CDR3 region has the DNA TGTGCCACCAGTGAGAGGGACAGGGGCCCTTCGGATACGCAGTATTTT. This sequence encodes CATSERDRGPSDTQYF. The chain joins TRBV24-1 to TRBJ2-3; 10 bases match TRBD1. V gave up 4 bases and J gave up 6 bases; unmatched junction bases: 9. Germline CDR1 KGHDR, CDR2 SFDVKD. The CDR3 is 16 residues long.